This T cell receptor beta chain was sequenced for a study of shared clonotypes between healthy human individuals (dated by TCRdb to the early 2020s). For the study in its entirety: The cohort included three men and a couple of women between 18 and 49 years of age. For each donor, CD4 naive and CD4 memory were each run on three plates, CD8 naive on two plates, and CD8 memory on one plate. To estimate repertoire size and how much clonotype sharing occurs between individuals, the study deeply sequenced the blood TCR repertoires of several healthy adults. To increase sequencing depth and limit assay-specific biases, different laboratories used diverse techniques to prepare libraries and sequence TCR repertoires. Leukapheresis yielded between about 0.94 and 9 billion PBMCs per donor. The research as a whole found: Rarefaction of sorted-subset datasets indicated incomplete sequencing despite the large sequencing depth. Only blood was sampled, and tissue TCR repertoires likely differ from those in blood. Based on pairwise subsampling, the degree of clonotype sharing among donors was expected to be affected by sequencing depth. Estimated clonotype richness was generally larger for naive than for memory subsets. The small number of donors limited the genetic and exposure-history diversity represented. When a handful of donors were compared, the shared fraction of clonotypes was 5% to 6.5% for naive CD4, more than 3% for naive CD8, about 2.5% for memory CD4, and under 0.5% for memory CD8. Clonotypes shared by all four sorted-subset donors showed higher generation probabilities than non-shared clonotypes.

Notes on this clone: Its antigen is still unknown. The record has no base qualities; no much larger clone is one base away.

Healthy HIV-negative adults with no recently reported acute infections or vaccinations were included as donors. All donors were Caucasian adults living in Nashville, Tennessee, USA. CD4+ T cells were enriched by magnetic negative selection, after which naive cells were positively selected on CD45RA and the negative fraction was taken as the memory subset. Blood was obtained by leukapheresis, after which PBMCs were separated by Ficoll-Histopaque density gradient centrifugation and cryopreserved in liquid nitrogen vapor phase. Analytical flow cytometry was used to check the purity and quantity of each magnetically sorted T cell population. Genomic DNA was isolated from each sorted fraction and quantified by UV absorbance on a Nanodrop 2000c. Using the deep immunoSEQ assay, multiplex PCR amplified TCR CDR3 regions from genomic DNA. Genomic DNA extracted from each cell subset was distributed evenly over all wells of several immunoSEQ 96-well plates, and each plate served as one replicate. For sorted subsets, each replicate PCR was loaded with about 0.2 ug genomic DNA, equivalent to about 33,000 T cell genomes. Purified libraries were quantified with a Qubit 3.0 fluorometer, sized on a Bioanalyzer 2100, and re-quantified with the KAPA Library Quantification kit. Every immunoSEQ 96-well plate was sequenced on a separate single-read 150-cycle Illumina NextSeq 550 flow cell. On the study's bioinformatics: Because only junctional sequences without quality scores were contained in the immunoSEQ output, filtering matching that applied to full-length reads could not be performed. To assign V/J genes and CDR3, sequences were annotated using PyIR, a Python wrapper for IgBLAST v1.9, with IMGT germline references. Reads were removed for weak V/J assignments (E-value above 1e-6), missing CDR3, stop codons, out-of-frame junctions, or ambiguous translated residues. V3J clonotypes were defined as sequences sharing an identical inferred V gene, J gene, and CDR3 amino acid sequence. Percentage overlap between repertoires was computed as shared unique clonotypes divided by the size of the smaller repertoire. RTK rarefaction, the Chao1 estimator, and Recon v2.1 estimates of unobserved clonotypes were used to assess repertoire richness. OLGA was used to compute generation probabilities for all TCRbeta clonotypes that the gDNA method yielded from a few donors. What TCRdb holds here is the immuneACCESS table cut down to in-frame rearrangements. Part of the clones is not present; checked against another copy, under half of the missing clones reflect an unresolved V gene, and the others are unexplained. The V and J calls and clone size come from that table; D and trimming were worked out from the DNA. The sample table shows approximately 1,000,000 clones, and approximately 80% are seen once. In total, the top ten clones hold under 0.65% of the sample.

V was cut back by 2 bases and J by 3 bases, leaving a gap of 9 bases between them. The CDR3 starts with the cysteine, ends with the phenylalanine, and has 13 residues. CDR3 DNA is the only sequence kept; it has 39 bases, read in frame from the first base. CDR1 and CDR2 (SGHRS, YFSETQ) derive from the germline V gene. The sequencing sample was made of memory CD4+ T cells from PBMCs. The intended sense of this specimen's cell subset or site label: CD45RA-negative fraction. The chain joins TRBV5-1 to TRBJ2-7; a confident D gene designation cannot be given. The sequence was collected from a man between 18 and 35 years old in good health. Some clones in this sample may be carry-over from other donors' samples. The sequenced DNA is TGCGCCAGCAGCTTTGGTCCCAACTACGAGCAGTACTTC. Protein translation: CASSFGPNYEQYF.